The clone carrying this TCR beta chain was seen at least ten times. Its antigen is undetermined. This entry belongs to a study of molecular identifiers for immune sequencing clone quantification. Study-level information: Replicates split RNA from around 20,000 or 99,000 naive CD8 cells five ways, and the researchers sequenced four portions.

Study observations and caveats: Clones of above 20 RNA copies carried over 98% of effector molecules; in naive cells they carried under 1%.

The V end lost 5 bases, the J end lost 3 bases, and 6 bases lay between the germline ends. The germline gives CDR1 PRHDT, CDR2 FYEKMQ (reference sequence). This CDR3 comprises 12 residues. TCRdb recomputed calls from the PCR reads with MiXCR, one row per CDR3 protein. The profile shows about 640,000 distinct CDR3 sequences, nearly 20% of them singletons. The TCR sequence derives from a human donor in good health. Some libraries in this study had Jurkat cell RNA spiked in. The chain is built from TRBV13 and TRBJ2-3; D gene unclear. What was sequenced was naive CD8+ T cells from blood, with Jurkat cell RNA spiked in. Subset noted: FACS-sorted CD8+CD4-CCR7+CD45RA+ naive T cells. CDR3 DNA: TGTGCCAGCAGCCAAGAGACAGATACGCAGTATTTT. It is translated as CASSQETDTQYF.